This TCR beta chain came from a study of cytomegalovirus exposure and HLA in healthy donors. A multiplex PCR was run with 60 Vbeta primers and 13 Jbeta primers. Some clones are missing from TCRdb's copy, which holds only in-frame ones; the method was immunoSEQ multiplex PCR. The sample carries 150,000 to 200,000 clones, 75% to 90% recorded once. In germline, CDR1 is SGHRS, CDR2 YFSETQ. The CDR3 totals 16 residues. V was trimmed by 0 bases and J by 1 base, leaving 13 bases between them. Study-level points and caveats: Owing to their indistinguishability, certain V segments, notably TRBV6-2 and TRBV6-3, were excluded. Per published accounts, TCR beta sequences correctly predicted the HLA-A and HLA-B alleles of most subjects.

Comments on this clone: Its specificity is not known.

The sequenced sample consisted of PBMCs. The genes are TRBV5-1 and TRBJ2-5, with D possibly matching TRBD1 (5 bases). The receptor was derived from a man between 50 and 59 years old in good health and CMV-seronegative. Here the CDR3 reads CASSLGQGLLQETQYF. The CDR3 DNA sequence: TGCGCCAGCAGCTTGGGGCAGGGCCTCCTCCAAGAGACCCAGTACTTC. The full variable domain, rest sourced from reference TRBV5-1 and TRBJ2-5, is KAGVTQTPRYLIKTRGQQVTLSCSPISGHRSVSWYQQTPGQGLQFLFEYFSETQRNKGNFPGRFSGRQFSNSRSEMNVSTLELGDSALYLCASSLGQGLLQETQYFGPGTRLLVL.